This T cell receptor beta chain comes out of a study of control samples from healthy donors and cancer patients. This CDR3 spans 13 amino acids. V was shortened by 2 bases and J by 3 bases, with 7 bases between the two germline ends. Germline CDR1 is MNHNY and CDR2 is SVGAGI (reference sequence). Data came from immunoSEQ multiplex PCR; TCRdb stores just in-frame clones and leaves some out. The repertoire holds some 130,000 clones, roughly nine tenths seen once, with around 6.9% in the top ten. The specimen sequenced was PBMCs. The chain joins TRBV6-6 to TRBJ1-2; D unclear. The TCR originated in a man between 45 and 60 years old with head and neck cancer. The CDR3 loop is CASSYDGDYGYTF. In DNA, the CDR3 is TGTGCCAGCAGTTACGACGGAGACTATGGCTACACCTTC.